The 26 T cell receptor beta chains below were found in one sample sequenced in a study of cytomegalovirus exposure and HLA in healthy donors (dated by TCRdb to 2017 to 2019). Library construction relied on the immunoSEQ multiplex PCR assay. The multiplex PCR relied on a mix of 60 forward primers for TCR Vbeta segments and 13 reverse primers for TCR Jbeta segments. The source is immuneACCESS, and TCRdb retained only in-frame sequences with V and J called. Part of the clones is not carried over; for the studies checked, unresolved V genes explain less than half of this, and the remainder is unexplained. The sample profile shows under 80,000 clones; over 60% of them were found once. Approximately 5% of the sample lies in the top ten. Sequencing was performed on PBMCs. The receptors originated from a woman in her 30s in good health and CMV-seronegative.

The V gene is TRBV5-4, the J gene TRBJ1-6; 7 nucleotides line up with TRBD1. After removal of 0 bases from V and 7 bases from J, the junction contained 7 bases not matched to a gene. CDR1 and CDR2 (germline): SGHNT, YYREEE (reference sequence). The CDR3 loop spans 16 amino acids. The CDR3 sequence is CASSLGATGRNSPLHF. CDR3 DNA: TGTGCCAGCAGCTTGGGCGCGACAGGGCGGAATTCACCCCTCCACTTT. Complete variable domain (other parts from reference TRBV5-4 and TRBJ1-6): ETGVTQSPTHLIKTRGQQVTLRCSSQSGHNTVSWYQQALGQGPQFIFQYYREEENGRGNFPPRFSGLQFPNYSSELNVNALELDDSALYLCASSLGATGRNSPLHFGNGTRLTVT.

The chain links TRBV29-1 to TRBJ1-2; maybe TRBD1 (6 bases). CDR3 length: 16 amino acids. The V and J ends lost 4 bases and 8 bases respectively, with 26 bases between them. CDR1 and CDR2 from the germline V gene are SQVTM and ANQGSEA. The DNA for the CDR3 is TGCAGCGTTGGCCCACCCCCTACAGGGAACTTCCTGGGCTACACCTTC. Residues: CSVGPPPTGNFLGYTF.

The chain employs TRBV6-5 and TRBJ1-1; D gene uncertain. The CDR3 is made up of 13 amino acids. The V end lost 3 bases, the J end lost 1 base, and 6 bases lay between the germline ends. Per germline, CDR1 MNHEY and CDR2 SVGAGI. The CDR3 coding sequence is TGTGCCAGCAGTTATAGAGGGAACACTGAAGCTTTCTTT. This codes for CASSYRGNTEAFF.

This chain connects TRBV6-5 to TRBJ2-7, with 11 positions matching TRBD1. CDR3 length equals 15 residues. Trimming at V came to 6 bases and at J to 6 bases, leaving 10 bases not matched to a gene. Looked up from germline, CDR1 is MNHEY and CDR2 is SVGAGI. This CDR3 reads CASRSPGQGGIEQYF. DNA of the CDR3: TGTGCCAGCAGGTCTCCGGGACAGGGGGGTATCGAGCAGTACTTC.

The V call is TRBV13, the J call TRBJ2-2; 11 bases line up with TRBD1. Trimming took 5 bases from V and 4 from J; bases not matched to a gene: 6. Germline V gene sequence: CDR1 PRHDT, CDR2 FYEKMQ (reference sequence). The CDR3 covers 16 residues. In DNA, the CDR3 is TGTGCCAGCAGCCCCGGGACAGGGGGTTTCACCGGGGAGCTGTTTTTT. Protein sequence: CASSPGTGGFTGELFF. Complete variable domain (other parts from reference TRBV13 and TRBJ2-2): AAGVIQSPRHLIKEKRETATLKCYPIPRHDTVYWYQQGPGQDPQFLISFYEKMQSDKGSIPDRFSAQQFSDYHSELNMSSLELGDSALYFCASSPGTGGFTGELFFGEGSRLTVL.

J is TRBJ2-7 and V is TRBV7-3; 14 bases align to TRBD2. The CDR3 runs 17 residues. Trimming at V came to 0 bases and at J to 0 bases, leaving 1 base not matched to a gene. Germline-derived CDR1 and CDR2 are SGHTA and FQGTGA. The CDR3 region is CASSLTGTSGSSYEQYV. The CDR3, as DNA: TGTGCCAGCAGCTTAACCGGGACTAGCGGGAGCTCCTACGAGCAGTACGTC.

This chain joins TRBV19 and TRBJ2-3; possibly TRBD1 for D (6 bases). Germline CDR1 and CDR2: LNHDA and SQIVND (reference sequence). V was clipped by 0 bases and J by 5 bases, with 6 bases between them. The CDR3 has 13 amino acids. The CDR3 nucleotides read TGTGCCAGTAGTATAGAAGGGGGAGATACGCAGTATTTT. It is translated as CASSIEGGDTQYF.

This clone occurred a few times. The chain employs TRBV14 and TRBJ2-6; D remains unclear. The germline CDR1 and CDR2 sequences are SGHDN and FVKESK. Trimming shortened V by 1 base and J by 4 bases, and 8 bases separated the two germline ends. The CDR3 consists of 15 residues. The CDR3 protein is CASSQVGSGANVLTF. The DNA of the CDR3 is TGTGCCAGCAGCCAAGTCGGGTCCGGGGCCAACGTCCTGACTTTC.

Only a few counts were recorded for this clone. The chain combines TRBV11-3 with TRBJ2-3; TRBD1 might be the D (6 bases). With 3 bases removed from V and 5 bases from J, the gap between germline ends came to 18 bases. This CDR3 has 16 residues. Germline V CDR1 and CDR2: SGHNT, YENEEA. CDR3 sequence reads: CASSFASRQGRDTQYF. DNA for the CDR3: TGTGCCAGCAGCTTTGCTTCGAGGCAGGGGAGAGATACGCAGTATTTT. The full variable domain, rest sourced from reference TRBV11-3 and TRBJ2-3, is EAGVVQSPRYKIIEKKQPVAFWCNPISGHNTLYWYLQNLGQGPELLIRYENEEAVDDSQLPKDRFSAERLKGVDSTLKIQPAELGDSAVYLCASSFASRQGRDTQYFGPGTRLTVL.

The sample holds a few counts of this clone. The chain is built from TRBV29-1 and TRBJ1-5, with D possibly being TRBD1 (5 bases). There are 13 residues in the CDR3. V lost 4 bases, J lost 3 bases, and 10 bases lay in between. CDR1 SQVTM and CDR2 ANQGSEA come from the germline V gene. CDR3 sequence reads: CSVAGTINQPQHF. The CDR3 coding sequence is TGCAGCGTTGCCGGGACTATCAATCAGCCCCAGCATTTT.

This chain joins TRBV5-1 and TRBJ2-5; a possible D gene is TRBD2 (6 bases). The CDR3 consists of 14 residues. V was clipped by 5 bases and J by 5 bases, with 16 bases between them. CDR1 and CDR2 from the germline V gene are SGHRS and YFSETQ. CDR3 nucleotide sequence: TGCGCCAGCAGAGCCGGGACTTCAAGGGAGACCCAGTACTTC. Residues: CASRAGTSRETQYF.

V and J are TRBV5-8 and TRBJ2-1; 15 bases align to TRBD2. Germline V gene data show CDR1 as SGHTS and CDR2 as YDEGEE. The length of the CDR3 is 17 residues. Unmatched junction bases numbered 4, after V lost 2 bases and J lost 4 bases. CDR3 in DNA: TGTGCCAGCAGCTTCTCCGGGACTAGCGGGGGGTACAATGAGCAGTTCTTC. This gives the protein CASSFSGTSGGYNEQFF.

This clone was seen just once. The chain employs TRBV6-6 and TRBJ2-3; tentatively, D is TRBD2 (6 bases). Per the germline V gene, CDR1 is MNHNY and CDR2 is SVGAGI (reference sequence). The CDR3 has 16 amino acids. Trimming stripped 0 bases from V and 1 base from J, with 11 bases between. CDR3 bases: TGTGCCAGCAGTTACTCTAGCGGAGCGGGCACAGATACGCAGTATTTT. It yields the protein CASSYSSGAGTDTQYF.

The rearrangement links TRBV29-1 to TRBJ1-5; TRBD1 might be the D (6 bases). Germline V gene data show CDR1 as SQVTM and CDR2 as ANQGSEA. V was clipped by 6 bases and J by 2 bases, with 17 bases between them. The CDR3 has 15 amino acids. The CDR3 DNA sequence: TGCAGCGTCCTAATTAGAGGGGGGGGCAATCAGCCCCAGCATTTT. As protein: CSVLIRGGGNQPQHF.

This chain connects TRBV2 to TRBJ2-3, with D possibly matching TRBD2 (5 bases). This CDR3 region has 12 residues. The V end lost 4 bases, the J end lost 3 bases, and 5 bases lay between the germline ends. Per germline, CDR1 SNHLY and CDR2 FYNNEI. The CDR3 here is CASSGETDTQYF. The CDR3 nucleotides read TGTGCCAGCAGTGGGGAGACAGATACGCAGTATTTT.

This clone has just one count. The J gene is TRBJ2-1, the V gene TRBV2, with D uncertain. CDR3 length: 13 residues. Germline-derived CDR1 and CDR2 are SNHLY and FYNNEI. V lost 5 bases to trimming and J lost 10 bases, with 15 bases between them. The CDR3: CASSKTRRVEQFF. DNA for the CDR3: TGTGCCAGCAGTAAGACTCGTCGGGTCGAGCAGTTCTTC.

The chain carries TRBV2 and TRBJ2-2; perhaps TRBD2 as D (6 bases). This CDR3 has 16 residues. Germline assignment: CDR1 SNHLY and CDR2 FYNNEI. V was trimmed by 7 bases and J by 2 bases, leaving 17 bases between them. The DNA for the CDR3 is TGTGCCAGCACCTCGGGGGAGGCCCCCAACACCGGGGAGCTGTTTTTT. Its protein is CASTSGEAPNTGELFF.

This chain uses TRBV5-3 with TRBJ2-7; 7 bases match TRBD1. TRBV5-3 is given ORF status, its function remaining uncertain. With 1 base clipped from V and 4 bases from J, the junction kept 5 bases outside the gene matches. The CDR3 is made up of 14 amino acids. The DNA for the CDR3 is TGTGCCAGAAGCTTGTTAACAGGGGAATACGAGCAGTACGTC. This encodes CARSLLTGEYEQYV.

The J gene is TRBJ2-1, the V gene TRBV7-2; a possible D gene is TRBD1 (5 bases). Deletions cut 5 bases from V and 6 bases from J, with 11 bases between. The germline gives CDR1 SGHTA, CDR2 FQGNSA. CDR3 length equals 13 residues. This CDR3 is CASSSTGPNEQFF. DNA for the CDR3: TGTGCCAGCAGCAGTACAGGACCCAATGAGCAGTTCTTC. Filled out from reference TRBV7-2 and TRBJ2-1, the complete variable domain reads GAGVSQSPSNKVTEKGKDVELRCDPISGHTALYWYRQSLGQGLEFLIYFQGNSAPDKSGLPSDRFSAERTGGSVSTLTIQRTQQEDSAVYLCASSSTGPNEQFFGPGTRLTVL.

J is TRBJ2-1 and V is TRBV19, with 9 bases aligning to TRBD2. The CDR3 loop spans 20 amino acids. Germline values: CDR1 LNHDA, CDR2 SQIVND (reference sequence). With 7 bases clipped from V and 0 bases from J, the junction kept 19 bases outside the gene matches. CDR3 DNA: TGTGCCAGTAAGGGGAGTGCGGGGCTAGCGGGACCCAGCTCCTACAATGAGCAGTTCTTC. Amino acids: CASKGSAGLAGPSSYNEQFF.

The DNA for the CDR3 is TGTGCCAGCAGCTTTCTCCCCGACGAGCAGTACTTC. It yields the protein CASSFLPDEQYF. The chain is built from TRBV5-6 and TRBJ2-7; D remains ambiguous. The V end was cut by 2 bases, the J end by 5 bases, with 8 bases between. Germline CDR1 SGHDT, CDR2 YYEEEE. The CDR3 is made up of 12 amino acids.

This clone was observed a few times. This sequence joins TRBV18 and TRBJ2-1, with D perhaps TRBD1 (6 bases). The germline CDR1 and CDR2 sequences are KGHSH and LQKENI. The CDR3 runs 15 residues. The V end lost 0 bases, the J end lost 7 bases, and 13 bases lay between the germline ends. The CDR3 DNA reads TGTGCCAGCTCACCACCGAACAGGGTAGGAAATGAGCAGTTCTTC. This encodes CASSPPNRVGNEQFF.

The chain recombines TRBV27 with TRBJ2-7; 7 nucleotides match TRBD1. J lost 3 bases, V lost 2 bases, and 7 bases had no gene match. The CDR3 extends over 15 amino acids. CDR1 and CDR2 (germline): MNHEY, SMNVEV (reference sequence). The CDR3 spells CASSLGPGQIYEQYF. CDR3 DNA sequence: TGTGCCAGCAGTTTAGGCCCGGGACAGATCTACGAGCAGTACTTC.

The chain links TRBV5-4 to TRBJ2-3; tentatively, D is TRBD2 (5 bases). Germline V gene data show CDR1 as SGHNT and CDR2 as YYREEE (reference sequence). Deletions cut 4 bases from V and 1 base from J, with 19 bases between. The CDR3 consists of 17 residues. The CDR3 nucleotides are TGTGCCAGCAGCGGGAGCGGCCCCCCTAAGGGCACAGATACGCAGTATTTT. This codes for CASSGSGPPKGTDTQYF.

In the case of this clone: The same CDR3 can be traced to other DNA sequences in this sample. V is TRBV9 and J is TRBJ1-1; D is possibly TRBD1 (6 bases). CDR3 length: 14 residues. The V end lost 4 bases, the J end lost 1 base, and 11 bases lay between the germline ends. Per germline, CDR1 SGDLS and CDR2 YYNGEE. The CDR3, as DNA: TGTGCCAGCAGCCCACAGGGAAAGAACACTGAAGCTTTCTTT. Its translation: CASSPQGKNTEAFF.

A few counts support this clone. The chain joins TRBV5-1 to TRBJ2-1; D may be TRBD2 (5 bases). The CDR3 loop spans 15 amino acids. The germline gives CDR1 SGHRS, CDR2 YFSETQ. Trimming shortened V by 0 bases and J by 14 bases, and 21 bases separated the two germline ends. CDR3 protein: CASSLVQDSSSYKFF. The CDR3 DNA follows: TGCGCCAGCAGCTTGGTTCAGGACTCCTCTTCCTACAAGTTCTTC.